A single sample is the source of the 22 T cell receptor beta chains below, sequenced in a study of T cell clonality in common variable immunodeficiency. The assay was immunoSEQ multiplex PCR, and TCRdb's table has in-frame clones only and misses some. The sample yields about 39,000 clones, without any singletons. Material: peripheral blood mononuclear cells. Receptors were obtained from a person between 18 and 70 years old in good health.

This clone was counted at least ten times. Sequencing ends 3 residues short of the CDR3 end; the germline J gene provides the rest. The chain recombines TRBV6-2 or TRBV6-3 with TRBJ2-1, with 14 bases fitting TRBD2. With 6 bases clipped from V and 7 bases from J, the junction kept 8 bases outside the gene matches. This CDR3 has 16 residues. Germline V lookup: CDR1 MNHEY, CDR2 SVGEGT. CDR3 sequence reads: CASSLAGTSGRNEQFF. CDR3 DNA, as far as it was read: TGTGCCAGCAGCCTCGCGGGGACTAGCGGGAGAAATGAG.

This clone was counted ten times or more. The DNA read from the CDR3 is TGCGCCAGCAGCAGGGCTAGCGGGAACACCGGGGAG. Residues: CASSRASGNTGE. The whole CDR3 protein reads CASSRASGNTGELFF. This chain links TRBV5-1 with TRBJ2-2, with TRBD2 matching over 7 bases. With the read ending 3 residues before the CDR3 end, the germline J gene is used to fill in that end. Losses at the gene ends were 4 bases for V and 1 base for J; bases not matched to a gene: 4. The germline gives CDR1 SGHRS, CDR2 YFSETQ. The CDR3 sequence is 15 residues long.

A few counts support this clone. The read is 3 residues too short to cover the CDR3 end, so that end is filled in from the germline J gene. V usage is TRBV2 and J usage is TRBJ1-6; 10 positions agree with TRBD1. Per the germline V gene, CDR1 is SNHLY and CDR2 is FYNNEI. The CDR3 totals 14 residues. The sequenced part of the CDR3 DNA is TGTGCCAGCAGTGAACGGACAGGGGGTTGGCCC. This translates into CASSERTGGWP. The full CDR3 is CASSERTGGWPLHF. The full variable domain, rest sourced from reference TRBV2 and TRBJ1-6, is EPEVTQTPSHQVTQMGQEVILRCVPISNHLYFYWYRQILGQKVEFLVSFYNNEISEKSEIFDDQFSVERPDGSNFTLKIRSTKLEDSAMYFCASSERTGGWPLHFGNGTRLTVT.

This clone was seen ten or more times. The read stops 3 residues short of the end of the CDR3; the missing end is completed from the germline J gene. J is TRBJ1-1 and V is TRBV10-1, with D hard to call. CDR1 and CDR2 (germline): WNHNN, SYGVQD (reference sequence). The CDR3 consists of 18 residues. Trimming removed 3 bases at V and 2 bases at J, with 22 bases between. The chain's CDR3 is CASSDYGLKRSRNTEAFF. Partial CDR3 DNA: TGCGCCAGCAGTGATTATGGGTTAAAGCGTTCCCGAAACACTGAA.

This clone came up many times. The read finishes 3 residues shy of the CDR3 end, and the germline J gene is used to complete it. The rearrangement links TRBV4-1 to TRBJ2-5, with TRBD2 matching over 9 bases. V was clipped by 1 base and J by 1 base; unmatched bases: 10. The CDR3 is made up of 18 amino acids. CDR1 and CDR2 (germline): MGHRA, YSYEKL. The CDR3 sequence: CASSQAGTSQTFQETQYF. The CDR3 bases that were read are TGCGCCAGCAGCCAAGCCGGGACTAGCCAAACGTTCCAAGAGACC.

This clone came up many times. With the read ending 3 residues before the CDR3 end, the germline J gene is used to fill in that end. This chain links TRBV2 with TRBJ2-5; D may match TRBD1 or TRBD2 (5 bases each). V was trimmed by 9 bases and J by 6 bases, leaving 14 bases between them. Germline assignment: CDR1 SNHLY and CDR2 FYNNEI. There are 12 residues in the CDR3. CDR3 sequence: CASELRGKTQYF. The covered CDR3 bases are TGTGCCAGTGAATTGAGGGGAAAGACC. Filled out from reference TRBV2 and TRBJ2-5, the complete variable domain reads EPEVTQTPSHQVTQMGQEVILRCVPISNHLYFYWYRQILGQKVEFLVSFYNNEISEKSEIFDDQFSVERPDGSNFTLKIRSTKLEDSAMYFCASELRGKTQYFGPGTRLLVL.

This clone showed up many times. The CDR3 end falls 3 residues outside the read, so it is completed with the germline J gene. This chain links TRBV19 with TRBJ1-5, with TRBD1 matching over 10 bases. The CDR3 covers 17 residues. Trimming at V came to 3 bases and at J to 3 bases, leaving 8 bases not matched to a gene. CDR1 and CDR2 from the germline V gene are LNHDA and SQIVND (reference sequence). The CDR3: CASSIPGTGALNQPQHF. The CDR3 DNA, read in part, is TGTGCCAGTAGTATTCCCGGGACAGGGGCCCTCAATCAGCCC.

This clone showed up many times. The read finishes 3 residues shy of the CDR3 end, and the germline J gene is used to complete it. The chain is built from TRBV20-1 and TRBJ1-2, with TRBD1 matching over 7 bases. Per germline, CDR1 DFQATT and CDR2 SNEGSKA (reference sequence). This CDR3 comprises 13 residues. Trimming cost V 3 bases and J 6 bases; bases outside gene matches: 7. The CDR3 bases that were read are TGCAGTGCTAGGGGACAACAGGGGCATGGC. Translation gives CSARGQQGHG. The CDR3, in full, reads CSARGQQGHGYTF.

This clone showed up many times. The read is 3 residues too short to cover the CDR3 end, so that end is filled in from the germline J gene. The chain is built from TRBV23-1 and TRBJ2-3, with 7 bases identical to TRBD1. TRBV23-1 is an ORF; its function is uncertain. The CDR3 totals 18 residues. V trimming: 0 bases; J trimming: 1 base; junction bases outside the gene matches: 10. The part of the CDR3 DNA that was read is TGCGCCAGCAGTCAATCGACCCAGGGGGAAGGCGGCACAGATACG. Its translation: CASSQSTQGEGGTDT. The whole CDR3 is CASSQSTQGEGGTDTQYF.

This clone was seen ten or more times. The read halts 3 residues ahead of the CDR3 end, with the missing end drawn from the germline J gene. The gene calls are TRBV29-1 and TRBJ2-1; 11 nucleotides match TRBD1. The CDR3 has 17 amino acids. Germline CDR1 reads SQVTM; CDR2 reads ANQGSEA. The ends lost 0 bases at V and 6 bases at J; junction bases unmatched: 10. The DNA read from the CDR3 is TGCAGCGTTGAAGACTTGGACAGGGGGCTGGATATCAATGAG. Protein product: CSVEDLDRGLDINE. The whole CDR3 sequence reads CSVEDLDRGLDINEQFF.

This clone was counted at least ten times. The read terminates 3 residues before the CDR3 end, so the remaining end is supplied by the germline J gene. The chain links TRBV29-1 to TRBJ2-2, with 7 bases identical to TRBD1. Trimming at V came to 3 bases and at J to 6 bases, leaving 1 base not matched to a gene. Germline assignment: CDR1 SQVTM and CDR2 ANQGSEA. The CDR3 is 12 amino acids. The CDR3 spells CSVDRGPGELFF. Partial CDR3 DNA: TGCAGCGTTGATAGGGGGCCCGGGGAG.

This clone was observed at least ten times. Partial CDR3 DNA: TGCAGCGTTGAAGACAGCTACGAG. This codes for CSVEDSYE. The entire CDR3 reads CSVEDSYEQYF. The chain combines TRBV29-1 with TRBJ2-7; D gene ambiguous. The read terminates 3 residues before the CDR3 end, so the remaining end is supplied by the germline J gene. Germline V gene lookup returns CDR1 SQVTM and CDR2 ANQGSEA. V shed 0 bases and J shed 3 bases, with 3 bases lying between them. The CDR3 is made up of 11 amino acids.

There are many counts of this clone. The CDR3 spells CASSDYTGADTQYF. The part of the CDR3 DNA that was read is TGTGCCAGCAGTGACTACACAGGGGCAGATACG. V is TRBV6-1 and J is TRBJ2-3; 7 nucleotides align to TRBD1. Sequencing ends 3 residues short of the CDR3 end; the germline J gene provides the rest. CDR1 is MNHNS and CDR2 is SASEGT in the germline V gene. There are 14 residues in the CDR3. The V gene end was trimmed by 3 bases and the J gene end by 4 bases; junction bases not matched to a gene: 4.

In this sample, this clone turned up many times. The CDR3 is cut off 3 residues early in the read; its end comes from the germline J gene. This chain joins TRBV6-2 or TRBV6-3 and TRBJ2-7, with D hard to call. Trimming pared 5 bases from V and 6 bases from J, leaving 8 bases between. The CDR3 runs to 11 residues. Germline V gene data show CDR1 as MNHEY and CDR2 as SVGEGT. This CDR3 is CASSDAREQYF. The DNA read from the CDR3 is TGTGCCAGCAGTGATGCGCGCGAG.

This clone was detected ten times or more. The CDR3 end lies 3 residues beyond the end of the read and is filled in from the germline J gene. The chain has TRBV19 and TRBJ2-2; 8 bases match TRBD2. The CDR3 has 15 amino acids. CDR1 is LNHDA and CDR2 is SQIVND in the germline V gene (reference sequence). The ends lost 1 base at V and 6 bases at J; junction bases unmatched: 4. CDR3 protein: CASSIVGLGAGELFF. Incomplete CDR3 DNA: TGTGCCAGTAGTATAGTGGGACTAGGAGCCGGGGAG.

Turning to this clone: A junction end diverges from the germline sequence, so it may reflect a read error. Coverage ceases 3 residues before the CDR3 finishes, and the germline J gene fills in the end. V and J are TRBV6-1 and TRBJ2-3; 8 bases fit TRBD2. Germline CDR1 is MNHNS and CDR2 is SASEGT. The CDR3 has 16 amino acids. CDR3 bases read: TGTGCCAGCAGTAAAGCCGGGACTAGTAGCACAGATACG. Its protein is CASSKAGTSSTDT. The entire CDR3 reads CASSKAGTSSTDTQYF.

This clone was found many times. The CDR3 goes on 3 residues after the read ends, and that part is filled in from the germline J gene. The gene calls are TRBV5-1 and TRBJ2-2; possible D gene TRBD1, 5 bases. The V end was cut by 3 bases, the J end by 0 bases, with 9 bases between. Looked up from germline, CDR1 is SGHRS and CDR2 is YFSETQ. The CDR3 contains 15 residues. The sequenced CDR3 bases are TGCGCCAGCAGCTCGGACACGGCGAACACCGGGGAG. Its translation is CASSSDTANTGE. The whole CDR3 sequence reads CASSSDTANTGELFF. The full variable domain, with the rest looked up from reference TRBV5-1 and TRBJ2-2, is KAGVTQTPRYLIKTRGQQVTLSCSPISGHRSVSWYQQTPGQGLQFLFEYFSETQRNKGNFPGRFSGRQFSNSRSEMNVSTLELGDSALYLCASSSDTANTGELFFGEGSRLTVL.

The table lists this clone with many counts. Read data end 3 residues before the CDR3 end; the end is taken from the germline J gene. The rearrangement links TRBV5-1 to TRBJ1-2; D might be TRBD1 (6 bases). CDR1 and CDR2 from the germline V gene are SGHRS and YFSETQ. V lost 4 bases and J lost 4, with 11 bases in between. The CDR3 covers 13 residues. The part of the CDR3 DNA that was read is TGCGCCAGCAGCCTCGGACAGTCCTATGGC. It yields the protein CASSLGQSYG. The full CDR3 is CASSLGQSYGYTF.

This clone was counted at least ten times. The read is 3 residues too short to cover the CDR3 end, so that end is filled in from the germline J gene. This rearrangement joins TRBV20-1 to TRBJ2-7, with 7 bases lining up with TRBD1. The V gene's germline CDR1 is DFQATT and CDR2 SNEGSKA (reference sequence). V lost 1 base, J lost 6 bases, and 6 bases stayed unmatched. The CDR3 extends over 13 amino acids. The CDR3 bases that were read are TGCAGTGCTAGAGCTACAGGGGCTAGCGAG. Protein sequence: CSARATGASE. The entire CDR3 sequence reads CSARATGASEQYF.

This clone was detected ten times or more. The CDR3 is cut off 3 residues early in the read; its end comes from the germline J gene. The V and J genes are TRBV5-1 and TRBJ1-1; D may be TRBD1 (5 bases). This CDR3 contains 13 residues. V was pared by 4 bases and J by 1 base, with 8 bases between. Germline CDR1 and CDR2: SGHRS and YFSETQ. CDR3 loop: CASSIQGNTEAFF. The part of the CDR3 DNA that was read is TGCGCCAGCAGCATCCAGGGGAACACTGAA. The full variable domain, rest sourced from reference TRBV5-1 and TRBJ1-1, is KAGVTQTPRYLIKTRGQQVTLSCSPISGHRSVSWYQQTPGQGLQFLFEYFSETQRNKGNFPGRFSGRQFSNSRSEMNVSTLELGDSALYLCASSIQGNTEAFFGQGTRLTVV.

This clone came up many times. The CDR3 end is not reached by the read, which stops 3 residues before it; the germline J gene fills it in. The chain combines TRBV12-3 or TRBV12-4 with TRBJ2-6, with D uncertain. The CDR3 contains 13 residues. V dropped 6 bases and J dropped 2 bases, with 5 bases sitting between them. CDR3 sequence reads: CASSSTGANVLTF. CDR3 DNA (partial): TGTGCCAGCAGCTCTACTGGGGCCAACGTC.

This clone has ten or more counts. The read finishes 3 residues shy of the CDR3 end, and the germline J gene is used to complete it. V and J are TRBV5-1 and TRBJ2-5; unclear D gene. V lost 3 bases, J lost 0 bases, and 3 bases lay in between. Germline V gene data show CDR1 as SGHRS and CDR2 as YFSETQ. This CDR3 region has 12 residues. The CDR3 bases that were read are TGCGCCAGCAGCTCTCACCAAGAGACC. It encodes CASSSHQET. The complete CDR3 sequence is CASSSHQETQYF.